What follows describes a single T cell receptor beta chain. Germline V gene sequence: CDR1 DFQATT, CDR2 SNEGSKA (reference sequence). This CDR3 has 15 residues. V lost 0 bases to trimming and J lost 6 bases; unmatched junction nucleotides: 6. These data belong to a study of T-cell reconstitution after alpha-beta-depleted transplantation in children. Unique molecular identifiers were used to barcode this TCRbeta library. A single record per CDR3 protein comes from TCRdb applying MiXCR to the PCR reads. The data hold 640,000 or so distinct CDR3 sequences, with roughly 15% observed a single time. This sequence was found in a human donor who donated a stem cell graft to a child with acute myeloid leukemia. This specimen was PBMCs from the stem cell graft donor, taken from the stem cell graft. This chain links TRBV20-1 with TRBJ1-5, with 9 bases lining up with TRBD1. The CDR3 coding sequence is TGCAGTGCTAGAGATCACAGGGGGCAAAGTCAGCCCCAGCATTTT. The encoded protein is CSARDHRGQSQPQHF.